Included here is one T cell receptor (beta chain) sequence, with context. The antigen is undetermined. The source of the sample is a study of T cells expressing NK-cell markers. The overall study: Investigators obtained TCR beta repertoires from sorted CD3+CD56+NKG2C+, CD3+CD56+NKG2C- and CD3+CD56-NKG2C+ T cells. The authors sequenced eight donors, of whom seven were HCMV-seropositive and one was seronegative. The study, taken as a whole, reports: Top CD8+ clonotypes included the dominant CD3+CD56+NKG2C+ clonotypes in several donors.

In germline, CDR1 is SGHDT, CDR2 YYEEEE. The CDR3 covers 15 residues. With UMIs, 5'RACE template switching was used to make TCR beta cDNA. Reanalyzing the 5' RACE reads, TCRdb keeps one entry per CDR3 protein, without DNA. The sample data list about 460,000 distinct CDR3 sequences. This chain uses TRBV5-6 with TRBJ1-2. The clonotype comes from a woman between 50 and 59 years old in good health. Sequencing used blood T cells: a sorted CD56 or NKG2C T cell subset, CD4+ or CD8+ T cells, or bulk PBMC T cells (not recorded which). The CDR3 loop is CASSPKVGTNYGYTF. The whole variable domain, filled in from reference TRBV5-6 and TRBJ1-2, reads DAGVTQSPTHLIKTRGQQVTLRCSPKSGHDTVSWYQQALGQGPQFIFQYYEEEERQRGNFPDRFSGHQFPNYSSELNVNALLLGDSALYLCASSPKVGTNYGYTFGSGTRLTVV.